Listed here are 19 T cell receptor beta chains from one sample, sequenced in a study of tumor-infiltrating lymphocytes in primary liver carcinoma. The authors made TCR beta cDNA from roughly 480 ng total RNA with a constant-region primer. Library construction for TCR beta comprised three nested multiplex PCR rounds performed with slightly modified ARM-PCR. The opening two PCR rounds, around 11 cycles each, paired TRBV1-TRBV30 forward primers with a C-beta reverse primer. TCRdb re-derived calls from the multiplex PCR reads in MiXCR, one entry per CDR3 protein. This sample has 180,000 or so distinct CDR3 sequences, with less than 65% found just once. Germline DNA was also extracted, and blood RNA derived from unsorted whole blood. The sample was peripheral blood. Receptor source: a man aged 35-49 years with primary liver carcinoma and hepatitis B virus infection.

This clonotype was found once. Sequence at one end of the junction differs from germline and may be a read error. The rearrangement joins TRBV10-3 to TRBJ1-2; D perhaps matches TRBD1 (5 bases). The germline V gene has CDR1 ENHRY and CDR2 SYGVKD. The CDR3 consists of 13 residues. DNA of the CDR3: TGTGCCATCAGTGAAAACGGGGACTATTGCTACACCTTC. Translating it yields CAISENGDYCYTF.

This clonotype was detected only once. The chain couples TRBV7-9 to TRBJ2-5; D gene uncertain. The germline CDR1 and CDR2 sequences are SEHNR and FQNEAQ (reference sequence). Trimming took 0 bases from V and 7 from J, leaving 6 bases between them. The CDR3 is 12 amino acids. The CDR3 sequence: CASSLAALTQYF. In nucleotides, the CDR3 is TGTGCCAGCAGCTTAGCTGCACTGACCCAGTACTTC.

This clonotype was counted once. The junction departs from germline at one end; a sequencing error may be responsible. This chain links TRBV12-3 or TRBV12-4 with TRBJ1-2; 10 bases line up with TRBD1. The CDR3 consists of 16 residues. CDR3 sequence reads: CASSLGTGAPLKVYTF. CDR3 in DNA: TGTGCTAGCAGTTTAGGGACAGGGGCCCCTTTGAAGGTCTACACCTTC.

The CDR3 region has the DNA TGTGCCAGCAGTTGCGAAGAAGGCTACAATGAGCAGTTCTTC. Amino acid sequence: CASSCEEGYNEQFF. The V and J genes are TRBV6-5 and TRBJ2-1; D is unclear. This CDR3 spans 14 amino acids. The V gene lost 4 bases and the J gene lost 3 bases, with 10 bases spanning the gap. Germline V lookup: CDR1 MNHEY, CDR2 SVGAGI.

The rearrangement joins TRBV6-5 to TRBJ2-5, with 7 bases matching TRBD2. CDR1 is MNHEY and CDR2 is SVGAGI in the germline V gene. The V and J ends lost 6 bases and 9 bases, in that order; junction bases with no gene match: 7. CDR3 size: 12 residues. CDR3 in DNA: TGTGCCAGCAGAACGGGAGGTTCGTCCCAGTACTTC. Translating gives CASRTGGSSQYF.

There are a few counts of this clonotype. This chain joins TRBV6-2 or TRBV6-3 and TRBJ1-5; D is possibly TRBD1 (5 bases). CDR3 size: 17 residues. The ends were cut back, 6 bases at V and 0 bases at J, with 18 bases in the middle. The V gene's germline CDR1 is MNHEY and CDR2 SVGEGT. CDR3 sequence (DNA): TGTGCCAGCAGCCGCCAGCCTTGGAGGGGTAGCAATCAGCCCCAGCATTTT. Amino acid sequence: CASSRQPWRGSNQPQHF.

J is TRBJ2-1 and V is TRBV29-1; possibly TRBD1 for D (5 bases). The V end was cut by 6 bases, the J end by 12 bases, with 27 bases between. The CDR3 length is 15 residues. Germline V gene lookup returns CDR1 SQVTM and CDR2 ANQGSEA. The CDR3 DNA sequence: TGCAGCGTGGGGCCTCCTTCCATCTCCTACAGTGGGCAGTTCTTC. Its translation: CSVGPPSISYSGQFF.

This clonotype was observed many times. This chain uses TRBV11-2 with TRBJ2-2, with TRBD2 identical over 14 bases. With V trimmed by 2 bases and J by 4 bases, 9 bases remained unmatched. Per germline, CDR1 SGHAT and CDR2 FQNNGV. This CDR3 has 19 amino acids. The CDR3 nucleotides read TGTGCCAGCAGCTTAAGAGGACTAGCGGGAGGTATTCCCACCGGGGAGCTGTTTTTT. It codes for CASSLRGLAGGIPTGELFF. The variable domain in full, completed from reference TRBV11-2 and TRBJ2-2, reads EAGVAQSPRYKIIEKRQSVAFWCNPISGHATLYWYQQILGQGPKLLIQFQNNGVVDDSQLPKDRFSAERLKGVDSTLKIQPAKLEDSAVYLCASSLRGLAGGIPTGELFFGEGSRLTVL.

The V gene is TRBV24-1, the J gene TRBJ2-1; 9 bases fit TRBD2. The V gene end was trimmed by 4 bases and the J gene end by 4 bases; junction bases not matched to a gene: 4. Germline V lookup: CDR1 KGHDR, CDR2 SFDVKD. This CDR3 has 15 residues. CDR3 bases: TGTGCCACCAGTGAGGGTAGCGGGGGTTACAATGAGCAGTTCTTC. It translates to CATSEGSGGYNEQFF.

Comment on this clonotype: A read error may explain this, as a much larger clone is one base away. V gene TRBV29-1 combines with J gene TRBJ1-6, with D perhaps matching TRBD1 (5 bases). CDR3 size: 13 residues. Germline loops: CDR1 SQVTM, CDR2 ANQGSEA. CDR3 in DNA: TGCGGCGCCAAGGTGACAGATAATTCACCCCTCCACTTT. Translating gives CGAKVTDNSPLHF.

This clonotype was picked up one time. The chain couples TRBV6-5 to TRBJ2-7; 7 nucleotides agree with TRBD1. Germline V gene lookup returns CDR1 MNHEY and CDR2 SVGAGI. With V trimmed by 5 bases and J by 7 bases, 14 bases remained unmatched. The CDR3 runs 15 residues. The CDR3 is CASSAPEGARNEQYF. The CDR3, as DNA: TGTGCCAGCAGTGCACCAGAGGGGGCACGGAATGAGCAGTACTTC.

This clonotype was counted ten times or more. The chain couples TRBV11-2 to TRBJ2-7; D is unresolved. The germline V gene encodes CDR1 SGHAT and CDR2 FQNNGV. CDR3 length equals 12 residues. V lost 3 bases and J 4 bases, leaving 7 bases between the germline ends. As DNA, the CDR3 is TGTGCCAGCAGCTTTGCGGTTTACGAGCAGTACTTC. Its translation is CASSFAVYEQYF.

The rearrangement uses TRBV11-2 and TRBJ2-1; D not resolved. The CDR3 runs to 13 residues. The V gene lost 9 bases and the J gene lost 12 bases, with 21 bases spanning the gap. In germline, CDR1 is SGHAT, CDR2 FQNNGV. The CDR3 loop is CASRPQGSQRQFF. The CDR3 region has the DNA TGTGCCAGTAGACCGCAAGGGTCCCAGAGGCAGTTCTTC.

In regard to this clonotype: Likely a read error: the CDR3 ends without its conserved phenylalanine or tryptophan. V gene TRBV12-3 or TRBV12-4 combines with J gene TRBJ2-1; D may be TRBD2 (5 bases). V gave up 1 base and J gave up 7 bases, with 14 bases separating them. This CDR3 is built from 15 residues. Here the CDR3 reads CASSLDVARENEQFL. CDR3 bases: TGTGCCAGCAGTTTAGACGTGGCCCGGGAAAATGAGCAGTTCTTA.

This chain joins TRBV6-1 and TRBJ1-5; perhaps TRBD1 as D (5 bases). V lost 7 bases and J lost 6, with 13 bases in between. The CDR3 runs to 13 residues. In germline, CDR1 is MNHNS, CDR2 SASEGT. DNA for the CDR3: TGTGCCAGCAATACAGGCGGCAGTCAGCCCCAGCATTTT. Its translation is CASNTGGSQPQHF.

On this clonotype itself: Its ends do not fully match the called genes, so a read error is possible. The chain is built from TRBV11-2 and TRBJ1-1; 7 positions match TRBD1. CDR3 length equals 14 residues. Germline V lookup: CDR1 SGHAT, CDR2 FQNNGV. CDR3 in amino acids: CASGQGQKKTEAFF. The CDR3 DNA follows: TGTGCCAGCGGCCAGGGACAGAAGAAAACTGAAGCCTTCTTT.

J is TRBJ2-1 and V is TRBV11-2, with D perhaps TRBD2 (5 bases). The ends were cut back, 6 bases at V and 4 bases at J, with 13 bases in the middle. The V gene's germline CDR1 is SGHAT and CDR2 FQNNGV. The CDR3 contains 14 residues. CDR3 loop: CASSYPGLYNEQFF. CDR3 bases: TGTGCCAGCAGTTATCCCGGACTGTACAATGAGCAGTTCTTC.

Remarks on this clonotype: One base away lies a much larger clone, so this may be a sequencing read error. The conserved phenylalanine or tryptophan normally closing the CDR3 is absent here, so this likely arose from a read error. Because the CDR3's place on the DNA is in doubt, the DNA is left out and the CDR3 is given as listed by TCRdb. The chain combines TRBV13 with TRBJ1-2. From germline, CDR1 is PRHDT and CDR2 FYEKMQ (reference sequence). The CDR3 extends over 11 residues, inclusive of both ends. The CDR3 region is CASSLGQGSTL.

This clonotype turned up a few times. The chain uses TRBV10-3 and TRBJ1-4; D unresolved. This CDR3 comprises 13 residues. Germline V lookup: CDR1 ENHRY, CDR2 SYGVKD. Trimming removed 4 bases at V and 8 bases at J, with 11 bases between. CDR3 DNA sequence: TGTGCCATCAGTGTAACGGATACGGAAAAACTGTTTTTT. It specifies CAISVTDTEKLFF.